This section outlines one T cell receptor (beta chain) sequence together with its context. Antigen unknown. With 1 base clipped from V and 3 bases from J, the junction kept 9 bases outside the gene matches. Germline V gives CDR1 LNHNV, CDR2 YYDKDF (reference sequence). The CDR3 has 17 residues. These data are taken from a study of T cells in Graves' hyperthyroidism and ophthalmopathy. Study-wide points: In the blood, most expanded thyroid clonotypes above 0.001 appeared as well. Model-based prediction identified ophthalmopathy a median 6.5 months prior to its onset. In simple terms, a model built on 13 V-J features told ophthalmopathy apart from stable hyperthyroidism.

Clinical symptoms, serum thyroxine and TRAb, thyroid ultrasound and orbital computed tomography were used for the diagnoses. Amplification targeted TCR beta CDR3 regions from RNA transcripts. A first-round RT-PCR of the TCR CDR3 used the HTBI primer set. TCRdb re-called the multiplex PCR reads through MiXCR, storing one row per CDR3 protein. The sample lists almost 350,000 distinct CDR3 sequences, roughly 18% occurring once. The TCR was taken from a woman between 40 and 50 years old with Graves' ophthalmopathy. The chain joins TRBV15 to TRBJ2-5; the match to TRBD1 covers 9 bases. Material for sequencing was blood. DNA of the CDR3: TGTGCCACCAGCAGAGGAAACCCCTGGACAGGGGAAGAGACCCAGTACTTC. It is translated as CATSRGNPWTGEETQYF.